What follows are 5 T cell receptor beta chains derived from one specimen sequenced in a study of cytomegalovirus exposure and HLA in healthy donors. Repertoires were generated with immunoSEQ multiplex PCR, while TCRdb's copy carries only in-frame clones and drops some. This sample has 150,000 or so clones; 89% occur once, and the top ten carry around 9%. The specimen sequenced was PBMCs. The receptors derive from a woman in her late teens or twenties in good health and CMV-seropositive.

The genes are TRBV6-1 and TRBJ2-7; tentatively, D is TRBD2 (5 bases). V gave up 4 bases and J gave up 2 bases, with 12 bases separating them. This CDR3 has 14 residues. Germline-derived CDR1 and CDR2 are MNHNS and SASEGT. CDR3 coding DNA: TGTGCCAGCAGTGCGGGATACCCAACCTACGAGCAGTACTTC. This translates into CASSAGYPTYEQYF.

The chain has TRBV5-4 and TRBJ2-5; 8 bases map to TRBD2. J gave up 4 bases and V 4 bases, and 15 bases lay outside the gene matches. Germline CDR1 SGHNT, CDR2 YYREEE (reference sequence). The CDR3 consists of 17 residues. The CDR3 here is CASSPKLSGVAGETQYF. CDR3 sequence (DNA): TGTGCCAGCAGCCCAAAACTTAGCGGGGTGGCGGGAGAGACCCAGTACTTC. The full variable domain, with the rest looked up from reference TRBV5-4 and TRBJ2-5, is ETGVTQSPTHLIKTRGQQVTLRCSSQSGHNTVSWYQQALGQGPQFIFQYYREEENGRGNFPPRFSGLQFPNYSSELNVNALELDDSALYLCASSPKLSGVAGETQYFGPGTRLLVL.

This rearrangement joins TRBV4-1 to TRBJ2-2, with D perhaps TRBD1 (6 bases). The CDR3 has 17 residues. Trimming cost V 5 bases and J 4 bases, with 20 bases left between them. The germline CDR1 and CDR2 sequences are MGHRA and YSYEKL. CDR3 nucleotide sequence: TGCGCCAGCAGCTCCATCCAGGACAGCCTGATCACCGGGGAGCTGTTTTTT. It is translated as CASSSIQDSLITGELFF.

This chain joins TRBV6-5 and TRBJ1-2, with D possibly being TRBD1 (6 bases). The germline V gene has CDR1 MNHEY and CDR2 SVGAGI. V lost 6 bases and J 5 bases, leaving 16 bases between the germline ends. The CDR3 sequence is 14 residues long. CDR3 loop: CASSRRGTLYGYTF. CDR3 in DNA: TGTGCCAGCAGCCGCAGAGGGACACTTTATGGCTACACCTTC.

The rearrangement joins TRBV18 to TRBJ2-2; a weak D match, TRBD2 (5 bases). Deletions cut 0 bases from V and 3 bases from J, with 14 bases between. CDR1 is KGHSH, CDR2 LQKENI, per germline. The length of the CDR3 is 17 residues. The CDR3 loop reads CASSPPRTGVHTGELFF. The CDR3 nucleotides are TGTGCCAGCTCACCACCCCGCACCGGGGTGCACACCGGGGAGCTGTTTTTT.